This TCR beta chain was identified in a study of T cell responses to AZD1222 COVID-19 vaccine. Broader study findings: Elevations in Spike-specific TCR breadth and depth followed administration of two AZD1222 doses. Among those given AZD1222, only 6 or 7 were seropositive at baseline.

The CDR3 sequence is 15 residues long. Germline values: CDR1 SGHAT, CDR2 FQNNGV. Trimming at V came to 1 base and at J to 1 base, leaving 1 base not matched to a gene. Libraries were prepared by immunoSEQ multiplex PCR; TCRdb keeps only in-frame clonotypes and omits some of them. The sample lists approximately 140,000 clones, under 95% occurring once. In regard to this clone: Its target is unknown.

Sequenced material: peripheral blood, taken on day 0 of AZD1222 vaccination. The chain recombines TRBV11-2 with TRBJ2-7; 10 bases line up with TRBD2. The source of this sequence is an adult in good health. CDR3: CASSLVAGGSYEQYF. CDR3 bases: TGTGCCAGCAGCTTAGTAGCGGGAGGATCCTACGAGCAGTACTTC.